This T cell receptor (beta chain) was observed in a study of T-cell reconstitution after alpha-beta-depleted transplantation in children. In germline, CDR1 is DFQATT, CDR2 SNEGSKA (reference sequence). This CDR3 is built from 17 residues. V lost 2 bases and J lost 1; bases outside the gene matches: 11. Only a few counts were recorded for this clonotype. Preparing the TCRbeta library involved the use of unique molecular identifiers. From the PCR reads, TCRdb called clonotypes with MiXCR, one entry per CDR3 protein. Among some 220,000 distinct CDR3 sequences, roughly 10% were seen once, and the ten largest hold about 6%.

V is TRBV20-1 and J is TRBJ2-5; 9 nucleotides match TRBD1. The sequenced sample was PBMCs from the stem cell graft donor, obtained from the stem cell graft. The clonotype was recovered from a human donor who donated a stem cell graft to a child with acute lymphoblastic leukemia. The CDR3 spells CSARPIPGQGAQETQYF. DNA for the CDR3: TGCAGTGCTAGACCAATCCCGGGACAGGGAGCCCAAGAGACCCAGTACTTC.